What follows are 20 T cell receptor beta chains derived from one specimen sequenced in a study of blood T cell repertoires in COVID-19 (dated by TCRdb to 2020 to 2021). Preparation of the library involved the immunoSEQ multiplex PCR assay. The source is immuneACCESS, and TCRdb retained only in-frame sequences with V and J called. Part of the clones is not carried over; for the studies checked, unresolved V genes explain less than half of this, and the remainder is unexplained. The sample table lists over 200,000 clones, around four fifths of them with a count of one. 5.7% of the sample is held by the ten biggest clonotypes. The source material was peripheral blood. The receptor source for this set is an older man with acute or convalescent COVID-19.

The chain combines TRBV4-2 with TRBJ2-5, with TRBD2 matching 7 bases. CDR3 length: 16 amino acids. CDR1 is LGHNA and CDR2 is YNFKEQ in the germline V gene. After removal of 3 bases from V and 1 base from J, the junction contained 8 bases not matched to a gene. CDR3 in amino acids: CASSQALAAFQETQYF. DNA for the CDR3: TGTGCCAGCAGCCAGGCGCTAGCGGCGTTCCAAGAGACCCAGTACTTC.

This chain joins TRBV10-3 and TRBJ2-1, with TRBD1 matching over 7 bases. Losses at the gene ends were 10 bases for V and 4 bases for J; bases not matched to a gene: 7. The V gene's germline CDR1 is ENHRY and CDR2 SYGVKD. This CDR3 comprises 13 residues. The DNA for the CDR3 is TGTGCCACCCACCGGGACAGTTACAATGAGCAGTTCTTC. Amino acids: CATHRDSYNEQFF.

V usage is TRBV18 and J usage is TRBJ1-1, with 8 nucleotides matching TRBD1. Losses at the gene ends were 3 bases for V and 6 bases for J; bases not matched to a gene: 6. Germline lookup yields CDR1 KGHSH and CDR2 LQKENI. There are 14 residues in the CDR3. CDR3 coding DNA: TGTGCCAGCTCACCCGCGGACAGGGCATCTGAAGCTTTCTTT. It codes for CASSPADRASEAFF.

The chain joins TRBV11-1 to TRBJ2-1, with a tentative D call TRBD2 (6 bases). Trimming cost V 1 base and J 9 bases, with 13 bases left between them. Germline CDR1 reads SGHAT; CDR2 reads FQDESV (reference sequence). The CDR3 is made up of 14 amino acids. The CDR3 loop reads CASSLGGGITEQFF. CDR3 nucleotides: TGTGCCAGCAGCTTAGGTGGGGGGATCACTGAGCAGTTCTTC.

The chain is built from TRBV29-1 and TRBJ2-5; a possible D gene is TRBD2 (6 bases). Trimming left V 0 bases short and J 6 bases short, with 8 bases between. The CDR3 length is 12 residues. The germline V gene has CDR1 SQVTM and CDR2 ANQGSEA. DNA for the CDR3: TGCAGCGTTGAAGATGGGGGGAAGACCCAGTACTTC. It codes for CSVEDGGKTQYF.

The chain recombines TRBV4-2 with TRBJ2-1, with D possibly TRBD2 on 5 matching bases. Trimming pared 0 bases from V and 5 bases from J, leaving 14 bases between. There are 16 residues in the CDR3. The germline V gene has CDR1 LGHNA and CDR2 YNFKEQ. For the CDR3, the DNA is TGTGCCAGCAGCCAAGAGTCTCAACTAGTTGACAATGAGCAGTTCTTC. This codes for CASSQESQLVDNEQFF.

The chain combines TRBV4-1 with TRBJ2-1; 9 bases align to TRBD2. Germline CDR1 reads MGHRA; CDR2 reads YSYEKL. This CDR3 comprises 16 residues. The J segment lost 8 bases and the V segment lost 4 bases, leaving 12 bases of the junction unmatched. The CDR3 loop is CASSPMTGLAPDEQFF. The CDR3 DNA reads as TGCGCCAGCAGCCCTATGACGGGACTAGCCCCCGATGAGCAGTTCTTC.

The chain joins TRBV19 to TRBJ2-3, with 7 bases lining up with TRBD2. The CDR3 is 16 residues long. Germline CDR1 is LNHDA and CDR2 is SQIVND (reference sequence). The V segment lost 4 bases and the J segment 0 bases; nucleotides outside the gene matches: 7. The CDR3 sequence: CASSTISGGSTDTQYF. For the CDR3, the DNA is TGTGCCAGTAGTACCATCTCGGGGGGTAGCACAGATACGCAGTATTTT.

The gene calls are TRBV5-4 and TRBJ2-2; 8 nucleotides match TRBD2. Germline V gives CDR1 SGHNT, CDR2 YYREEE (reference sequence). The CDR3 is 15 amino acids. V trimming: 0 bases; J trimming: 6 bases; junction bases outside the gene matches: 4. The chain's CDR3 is CASSLGLATPGELFF. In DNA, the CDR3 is TGTGCCAGCAGCTTGGGACTAGCGACCCCCGGGGAGCTGTTTTTT.

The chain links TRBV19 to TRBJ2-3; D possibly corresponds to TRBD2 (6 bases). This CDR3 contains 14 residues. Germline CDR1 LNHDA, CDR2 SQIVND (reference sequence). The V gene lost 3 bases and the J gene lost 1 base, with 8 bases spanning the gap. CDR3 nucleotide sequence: TGTGCCAGTAGTATCCCGGGGGGCACAGATACGCAGTATTTT. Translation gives CASSIPGGTDTQYF. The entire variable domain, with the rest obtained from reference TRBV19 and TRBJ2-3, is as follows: DGGITQSPKYLFRKEGQNVTLSCEQNLNHDAMYWYRQDPGQGLRLIYYSQIVNDFQKGDIAEGYSVSREKKESFPLTVTSAQKNPTAFYLCASSIPGGTDTQYFGPGTRLTVL.

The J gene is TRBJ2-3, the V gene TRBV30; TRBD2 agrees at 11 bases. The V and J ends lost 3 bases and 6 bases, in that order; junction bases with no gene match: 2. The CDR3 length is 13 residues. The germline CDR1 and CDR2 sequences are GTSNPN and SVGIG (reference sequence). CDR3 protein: CAWSRLAGDTQYF. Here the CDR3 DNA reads TGTGCCTGGAGCAGACTAGCGGGGGATACGCAGTATTTT.

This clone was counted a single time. DNA for the CDR3: TGTGCCAGCAGCGAACTCACAGGGGGGAATAGCAATCAGCCCCAGCATTTT. Its protein product is CASSELTGGNSNQPQHF. This chain joins TRBV28 and TRBJ1-5; 8 bases fit TRBD1. Trimming at V came to 6 bases and at J to 0 bases, leaving 10 bases not matched to a gene. Germline CDR1 reads MDHEN; CDR2 reads SYDVKM. The CDR3 extends over 17 amino acids.

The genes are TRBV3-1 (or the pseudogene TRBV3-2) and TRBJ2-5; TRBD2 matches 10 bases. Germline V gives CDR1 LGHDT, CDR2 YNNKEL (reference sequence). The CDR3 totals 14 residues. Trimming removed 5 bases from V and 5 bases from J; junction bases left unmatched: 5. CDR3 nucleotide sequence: TGTGCCAGCAGCTTAGCGGGGGGCCTTGAGACCCAGTACTTC. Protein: CASSLAGGLETQYF.

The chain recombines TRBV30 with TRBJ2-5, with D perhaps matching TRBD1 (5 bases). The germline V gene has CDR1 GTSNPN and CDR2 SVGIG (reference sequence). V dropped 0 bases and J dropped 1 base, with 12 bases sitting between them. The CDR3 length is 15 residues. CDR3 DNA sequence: TGTGCCTGGAGTGTACGGCTGGGGCTCCAAGAGACCCAGTACTTC. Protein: CAWSVRLGLQETQYF.

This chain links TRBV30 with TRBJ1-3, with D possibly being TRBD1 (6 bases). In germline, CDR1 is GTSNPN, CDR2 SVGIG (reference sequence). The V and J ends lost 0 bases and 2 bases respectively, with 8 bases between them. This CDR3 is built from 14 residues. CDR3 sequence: CAWSVHRAGNTIYF. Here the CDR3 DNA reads TGTGCCTGGAGTGTACACAGGGCTGGAAACACCATATATTTT.

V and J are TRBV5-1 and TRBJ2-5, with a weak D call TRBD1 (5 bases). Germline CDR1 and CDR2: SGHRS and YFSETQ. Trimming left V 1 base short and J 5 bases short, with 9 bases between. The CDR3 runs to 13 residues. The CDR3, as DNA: TGCGCCAGCAGCTTGACAGGCTCCGAGACCCAGTACTTC. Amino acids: CASSLTGSETQYF.

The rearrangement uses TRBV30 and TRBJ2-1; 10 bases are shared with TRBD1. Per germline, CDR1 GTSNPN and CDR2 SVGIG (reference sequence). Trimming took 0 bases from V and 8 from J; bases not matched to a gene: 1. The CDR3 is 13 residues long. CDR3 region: CAWSVTGGHEQFF. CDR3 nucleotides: TGTGCCTGGAGTGTGACAGGGGGCCATGAGCAGTTCTTC.

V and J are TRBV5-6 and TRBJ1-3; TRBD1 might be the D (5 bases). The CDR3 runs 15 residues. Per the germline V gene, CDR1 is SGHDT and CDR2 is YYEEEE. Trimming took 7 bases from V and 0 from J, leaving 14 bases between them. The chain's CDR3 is CASAQGLNSGNTIYF. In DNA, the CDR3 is TGTGCCAGCGCCCAGGGACTGAACTCTGGAAACACCATATATTTT.

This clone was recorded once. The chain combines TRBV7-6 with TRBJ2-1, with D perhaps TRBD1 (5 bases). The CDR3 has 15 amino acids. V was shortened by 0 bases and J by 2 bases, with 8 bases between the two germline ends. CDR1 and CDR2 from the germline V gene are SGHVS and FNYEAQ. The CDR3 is CASSLAQGTYNEQFF. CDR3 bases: TGTGCCAGCAGCTTAGCTCAGGGTACCTACAATGAGCAGTTCTTC.

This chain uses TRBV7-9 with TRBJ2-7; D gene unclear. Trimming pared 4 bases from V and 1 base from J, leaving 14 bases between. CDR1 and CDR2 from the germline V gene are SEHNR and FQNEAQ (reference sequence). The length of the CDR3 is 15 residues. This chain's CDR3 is CASSSYSRRSYEQYF. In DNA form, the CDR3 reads TGTGCCAGCAGCTCCTACTCGAGGCGGTCCTACGAGCAGTACTTC.